The 30 T cell receptor beta chains given below trace back to one sample, sequenced in a study of blood T cell repertoires in COVID-19 (dated by TCRdb to 2020 to 2022). The library was produced with the immunoSEQ multiplex PCR assay. The immuneACCESS repertoire file appears here via TCRdb, limited to in-frame rearrangements. These files lack a portion of the clones; in checked studies, under half of the deficit traces to unresolved V genes, and the cause of the others is not known. The sample table records about 260,000 clones; around 84% of these occur just once. Roughly 4% of the sample comes from the top ten. The sequencing input was peripheral blood. Source of these receptors: a man in his sixties with acute or convalescent COVID-19.

This rearrangement joins TRBV6-1 to TRBJ1-2, with D maybe TRBD1 (5 bases). The V and J ends lost 2 bases and 6 bases respectively, with 13 bases between them. This CDR3 contains 14 residues. Germline assignment: CDR1 MNHNS and CDR2 SASEGT. CDR3 residues: CASSETGPVNGYTF. The CDR3 region has the DNA TGTGCCAGCAGTGAAACAGGCCCCGTGAATGGCTACACCTTC.

This clone was seen more than once but under ten times. The genes are TRBV27 and TRBJ1-6, with TRBD1 matching 7 bases. Germline V gives CDR1 MNHEY, CDR2 SMNVEV (reference sequence). CDR3 length: 16 residues. With 2 bases clipped from V and 6 bases from J, the junction kept 7 bases outside the gene matches. The CDR3 nucleotides are TGTGCCAGCAGTTTAAGCCCCAGGGGGATTAATTCACCCCTCCACTTT. As protein: CASSLSPRGINSPLHF.

This clone occurred a few times. The chain combines TRBV15 with TRBJ1-5, with 9 bases that match TRBD1. The CDR3 contains 15 residues. Trimming removed 1 base from V and 7 bases from J; junction bases left unmatched: 5. CDR1 and CDR2 from the germline V gene are LNHNV and YYDKDF (reference sequence). CDR3 region: CATSRAGTGWQPQHF. CDR3 coding DNA: TGTGCCACCAGCAGAGCCGGGACAGGGTGGCAGCCCCAGCATTTT.

This chain uses TRBV11-3 with TRBJ2-1; D is unresolved. The germline V gene has CDR1 SGHNT and CDR2 YENEEA. Trimming cost V 3 bases and J 6 bases, with 9 bases left between them. CDR3 size: 13 residues. The CDR3 sequence is CASSLRPPNEQFF. The CDR3 nucleotides read TGTGCCAGCAGCTTGAGGCCCCCCAATGAGCAGTTCTTC.

The chain joins TRBV23-1 to TRBJ2-1; 9 nucleotides align to TRBD1. TRBV23-1 counts as an open reading frame of uncertain function. The CDR3 runs to 15 residues. V shed 10 bases and J 4 bases; nucleotides not matched to a gene: 11. The CDR3 loop is CAILQGANQYNEQFF. The DNA for the CDR3 is TGCGCCATCCTACAGGGGGCGAACCAATACAATGAGCAGTTCTTC.

This chain connects TRBV3-1 (or the pseudogene TRBV3-2) to TRBJ2-3; 13 nucleotides match TRBD2. V lost 1 base and J lost 5; bases outside the gene matches: 3. This CDR3 spans 16 amino acids. Germline V gene sequence: CDR1 LGHDT, CDR2 YNNKEL (reference sequence). This CDR3 reads CASSQGTSGRRDTQYF. In DNA, the CDR3 is TGTGCCAGCAGCCAAGGGACTAGCGGGAGAAGAGATACGCAGTATTTT.

The rearrangement uses TRBV7-8 and TRBJ2-2; D might be TRBD1 (6 bases). Between the trimmed V and J ends, which lost 10 bases and 0 bases, there was a span of 12 bases. The CDR3 runs to 14 residues. From germline, CDR1 is SGHVS and CDR2 FQNEAQ. This chain's CDR3 is CATRQGTNTGELFF. CDR3 DNA sequence: TGTGCCACCCGGCAGGGGACGAACACCGGGGAGCTGTTTTTT.

This chain uses TRBV7-9 with TRBJ1-4, with D unclear. The CDR3 loop spans 15 amino acids. Germline V lookup: CDR1 SEHNR, CDR2 FQNEAQ (reference sequence). The V gene lost 3 bases and the J gene lost 8 bases, with 16 bases spanning the gap. Here the CDR3 DNA reads TGTGCCAGCAGCTTTGTTAGGCCCGGGAACGAAAAACTGTTTTTT. This encodes CASSFVRPGNEKLFF.

This chain joins TRBV18 and TRBJ2-3; D possibly corresponds to TRBD2 (6 bases). V dropped 3 bases and J dropped 2 bases, with 12 bases sitting between them. Germline assignment: CDR1 KGHSH and CDR2 LQKENI. The CDR3 spans 15 residues. DNA of the CDR3: TGTGCCAGCTCACCCAGCGGGTCTTTCACAGATACGCAGTATTTT. As protein: CASSPSGSFTDTQYF.

This chain joins TRBV3-1 (or the pseudogene TRBV3-2) and TRBJ1-1, with D unclear. The germline V gene has CDR1 LGHDT and CDR2 YNNKEL (reference sequence). This CDR3 comprises 14 residues. V lost 5 bases, J lost 3 bases, and 13 bases lay in between. CDR3 nucleotides: TGTGCCAGCAGCAGTCGGAAGGAGGACACTGAAGCTTTCTTT. Its translation is CASSSRKEDTEAFF.

The chain uses TRBV19 and TRBJ2-3, with 7 bases fitting TRBD1. This CDR3 region has 13 residues. Trimming cost V 8 bases and J 2 bases; bases outside gene matches: 4. Germline loops: CDR1 LNHDA, CDR2 SQIVND (reference sequence). CDR3 in amino acids: CASRDRATDTQYF. In nucleotides, the CDR3 is TGTGCCAGTCGGGACAGAGCCACAGATACGCAGTATTTT.

This clone was seen a few times. This chain links TRBV5-4 with TRBJ2-7, with 13 bases identical to TRBD2. The CDR3 runs 16 residues. J was trimmed by 3 bases and V by 4 bases; bases with no gene match: 7. Per germline, CDR1 SGHNT and CDR2 YYREEE (reference sequence). The CDR3 bases are TGTGCCAGCAGCCCCGGGGGACTAGCGGGGATCTACGAGCAGTACTTC. It codes for CASSPGGLAGIYEQYF. Supplemented by reference TRBV5-4 and TRBJ2-7, the full variable domain reads ETGVTQSPTHLIKTRGQQVTLRCSSQSGHNTVSWYQQALGQGPQFIFQYYREEENGRGNFPPRFSGLQFPNYSSELNVNALELDDSALYLCASSPGGLAGIYEQYFGPGTRLTVT.

This rearrangement joins TRBV27 to TRBJ2-3; tentative D call: TRBD2 (6 bases). The CDR3 runs to 16 residues. The V end lost 5 bases, the J end lost 2 bases, and 17 bases lay between the germline ends. Germline loops: CDR1 MNHEY, CDR2 SMNVEV (reference sequence). CDR3 protein: CASSPRLGVVTDTQYF. The CDR3 region has the DNA TGTGCCAGCAGTCCTCGACTAGGGGTTGTCACAGATACGCAGTATTTT.

This rearrangement joins TRBV7-2 to TRBJ1-3; D ambiguous. The germline V and J ends were trimmed by 5 bases and 2 bases, with 16 bases remaining between them. The CDR3 has 16 residues. Per the germline V gene, CDR1 is SGHTA and CDR2 is FQGNSA. DNA of the CDR3: TGTGCCAGCAGCAAAGGCGGGAGGGCAGCTGGAAACACCATATATTTT. Amino acids: CASSKGGRAAGNTIYF.

The chain links TRBV28 to TRBJ2-5; D gene ambiguous. The V gene's germline CDR1 is MDHEN and CDR2 SYDVKM. V was trimmed by 6 bases and J by 5 bases, leaving 13 bases between them. The CDR3 covers 13 residues. CDR3 sequence: CASRLPDLETQYF. The CDR3 DNA sequence: TGTGCCAGCAGACTACCCGATTTGGAGACCCAGTACTTC.

CDR3 nucleotide sequence: TGTGCCAGCAGTTCGCGCCGGACTAGCGGGTCCGGTGAGCAGTTCTTC. Translation gives CASSSRRTSGSGEQFF. The V and J genes are TRBV27 and TRBJ2-1; TRBD2 aligns across 11 bases. With 4 bases clipped from V and 9 bases from J, the junction kept 11 bases outside the gene matches. This CDR3 contains 16 residues. Germline CDR1 MNHEY, CDR2 SMNVEV (reference sequence).

V is TRBV5-1 and J is TRBJ2-1; 7 bases are shared with TRBD1. Germline V lookup: CDR1 SGHRS, CDR2 YFSETQ. The CDR3 has 16 amino acids. V lost 4 bases and J lost 0; bases outside the gene matches: 7. CDR3 DNA sequence: TGCGCCAGCAGCACGGGACAGATAAGCTCCTACAATGAGCAGTTCTTC. Protein: CASSTGQISSYNEQFF.

This clone was counted only a few times. The chain carries TRBV19 and TRBJ1-2; D is perhaps TRBD1 (6 bases). The CDR3 runs 13 residues. V gave up 1 base and J gave up 8 bases, with 11 bases separating them. Germline CDR1 is LNHDA and CDR2 is SQIVND (reference sequence). The CDR3 spells CASSIGNRDGYTF. The CDR3 region has the DNA TGTGCCAGTAGTATAGGGAACAGGGACGGCTACACCTTC.

V usage is TRBV6-5 and J usage is TRBJ2-7; 10 bases map to TRBD1. Trimming cost V 5 bases and J 7 bases; bases outside gene matches: 8. The CDR3 is made up of 14 amino acids. The germline V gene has CDR1 MNHEY and CDR2 SVGAGI. CDR3 in DNA: TGTGCCAGCAGTACTCGGGACAGGGGTGGAGAGCAGTACTTC. As protein: CASSTRDRGGEQYF.

V and J are TRBV6-6 and TRBJ1-5, with 8 bases identical to TRBD1. Trimming took 5 bases from V and 3 from J; bases not matched to a gene: 9. Germline lookup yields CDR1 MNHNY and CDR2 SVGAGI (reference sequence). This CDR3 has 16 residues. The CDR3 DNA sequence: TGTGCCAGCAGTCCCCTAGGACAGGGCAACAATCAGCCCCAGCATTTT. Its translation is CASSPLGQGNNQPQHF.

CDR3 DNA: TGTGCCAGCAGCCAAGGGCAGGGTGGCACTGAAGCTTTCTTT. Amino acids: CASSQGQGGTEAFF. This chain joins TRBV14 and TRBJ1-1; possible D gene TRBD1, 5 bases. CDR1 is SGHDN and CDR2 is FVKESK in the germline V gene. Deletions cut 1 base from V and 4 bases from J, with 10 bases between. The CDR3 extends over 14 amino acids.

In nucleotides, the CDR3 is TGTGCCAGCAGCGGGACTAGCGGGGGGTCCAAAAACATTCAGTACTTC. It encodes CASSGTSGGSKNIQYF. This chain links TRBV7-2 with TRBJ2-4, with TRBD2 matching over 15 bases. This CDR3 is built from 16 residues. In germline, CDR1 is SGHTA, CDR2 FQGNSA. The V and J ends lost 5 bases and 2 bases, in that order; junction bases with no gene match: 1.

The chain couples TRBV11-2 to TRBJ2-5; D call uncertain. This CDR3 is 13 amino acids long. Trimming removed 2 bases at V and 2 bases at J, with 6 bases between. Germline-derived CDR1 and CDR2 are SGHAT and FQNNGV. The CDR3 is CASSLPGQETQYF. The CDR3 DNA follows: TGTGCCAGCAGCTTACCAGGACAAGAGACCCAGTACTTC.

Concerning this clone: The sample has other DNA sequences that encode this CDR3 too. The J gene is TRBJ1-6, the V gene TRBV5-1, with TRBD1 matching 7 bases. Trimming at V came to 0 bases and at J to 6 bases, leaving 0 bases not matched to a gene. Per the germline V gene, CDR1 is SGHRS and CDR2 is YFSETQ. This CDR3 contains 14 residues. CDR3 coding DNA: TGCGCCAGCAGCTTGGGACAGGGTAATTCACCCCTCCACTTT. Its translation is CASSLGQGNSPLHF.

The chain employs TRBV6-6 and TRBJ2-5; D ambiguous. Trimming took off 3 bases at V and 5 bases at J, with 13 bases between the two ends. The CDR3 consists of 14 residues. Germline assignment: CDR1 MNHNY and CDR2 SVGAGI (reference sequence). CDR3 in DNA: TGTGCCAGCAGTTATTACCCCGCTCGGGAGACCCAGTACTTC. This sequence encodes CASSYYPARETQYF.

The genes are TRBV4-1 and TRBJ2-7; 9 bases agree with TRBD1. V lost 4 bases and J lost 2; bases outside the gene matches: 6. Germline CDR1 is MGHRA and CDR2 is YSYEKL. The CDR3 sequence is 15 residues long. The CDR3 is CASSRTGTGPYEQYF. In DNA, the CDR3 is TGCGCCAGCAGCCGAACCGGGACAGGGCCCTACGAGCAGTACTTC.

This chain joins TRBV4-2 and TRBJ2-2; TRBD1 aligns across 9 bases. This CDR3 comprises 16 residues. In germline, CDR1 is LGHNA, CDR2 YNFKEQ. Unmatched junction bases numbered 5, after V lost 4 bases and J lost 2 bases. In nucleotides, the CDR3 is TGTGCCAGCAGCCCGCGACAGGGGGGAAACACCGGGGAGCTGTTTTTT. It translates to CASSPRQGGNTGELFF.

The chain employs TRBV9 and TRBJ1-5; D possibly corresponds to TRBD1 (6 bases). Germline CDR1 SGDLS, CDR2 YYNGEE. The CDR3 is made up of 16 amino acids. The V end lost 4 bases, the J end lost 0 bases, and 14 bases lay between the germline ends. In DNA form, the CDR3 reads TGTGCCAGCAGCATCCGGACAGCTTATAGCAATCAGCCCCAGCATTTT. Residues: CASSIRTAYSNQPQHF.

This chain uses TRBV19 with TRBJ2-1; TRBD1 matches 7 bases. This CDR3 contains 14 residues. Germline V CDR1 and CDR2: LNHDA, SQIVND (reference sequence). With V trimmed by 5 bases and J by 4 bases, 5 bases remained unmatched. DNA for the CDR3: TGTGCCAGTAGTGGCCAGGGGGTTTACAATGAGCAGTTCTTC. It codes for CASSGQGVYNEQFF.

The chain links TRBV27 to TRBJ1-5, with TRBD1 as a possible D gene (5 bases). The CDR3 runs to 14 residues. Germline CDR1 and CDR2: MNHEY and SMNVEV (reference sequence). V lost 4 bases to trimming and J lost 9 bases, with 16 bases between them. CDR3 loop: CASSSQEGLVPQHF. The CDR3 nucleotides are TGTGCCAGCAGTTCTCAAGAGGGACTGGTGCCCCAGCATTTT.